A selection of T cell receptor beta chains follows, all from one sample in a study of T cell responses to AZD1222 COVID-19 vaccine. The repertoire was sequenced with immunoSEQ multiplex PCR; TCRdb's copy has only in-frame clones and lacks some. The data contain around 150,000 clones, about 91% of them singletons. The sequencing here drew on peripheral blood, taken on day 0 of MenACWY control vaccination. These receptor sequences come from an adult in good health. CDR3s include the opening cysteine and the closing phenylalanine or tryptophan. The order of the fields is V gene, D gene, J gene, clone size, CDR3 DNA, CDR3 protein. A D gene is named only where the DNA matches it firmly. Clone sizes are given selectively: once, few, many, or a class where the clone is expanded.

>TRBV11-2|TRBD1|TRBJ1-2|-
TGTGCCAGCAGCTCGGGACAGGGGCGATTCTATGGCTACACCTTC
CASSSGQGRFYGYTF
>TRBV5-1|TRBD1|TRBJ2-2|-
TGCGCCAGCAGCCGAGGGACAGCTCAAGATAACGCCGGGGAGCTGTTTTTT
CASSRGTAQDNAGELFF
>TRBV5-1|TRBD1|TRBJ2-1|-
TGCGCCAGCAGCTCCGGGACAGGGGGCATCTACAATGAGCAGTTCTTC
CASSSGTGGIYNEQFF
>TRBV27|-|TRBJ2-5|-
TGTGCCAGCAGCTTCGGACTGAATCAAGAGACCCAGTACTTC
CASSFGLNQETQYF
>TRBV5-1|-|TRBJ2-1|-
TGCGCCAGCAGCTCCCAGACGACCGATGAGCAGTTCTTC
CASSSQTTDEQFF
>TRBV6-1|-|TRBJ1-2|-
TGTGCCAGCAGTGAAGCCCGATATGGCTACACCTTC
CASSEARYGYTF
>TRBV9|TRBD2|TRBJ2-2|-
TGTGCCCGCAGCGGGGGGGGGACCGGGGAGCTGTTTTTT
CARSGGGTGELFF
>TRBV3-1/TRBV3-2|-|TRBJ1-2|-
TGTGCCAGCAGCCAAGGGGGCGCTGGCTACACCTTC
CASSQGGAGYTF
>TRBV7-9|-|TRBJ1-2|-
TGTGCCAGCAGCTTAGAAGGTGCAGGGATTAATGGCTACACCTTC
CASSLEGAGINGYTF
>TRBV30|TRBD2|TRBJ2-2|once
TGTGCCTGGAGACTAGCGGGGGGCACCGGGGAGCTGTTTTTT
CAWRLAGGTGELFF
>TRBV5-8|TRBD2|TRBJ2-3|-
TGTGCCAGCAGCTTGGATGCGGGGGGGCCGAGAGATACGCAGTATTTT
CASSLDAGGPRDTQYF
>TRBV30|-|TRBJ1-4|-
TGTGCCTGGGGTGCTTACAGCGCAACTAATGAAAAACTGTTTTTT
CAWGAYSATNEKLFF
>TRBV28|TRBD1|TRBJ1-1|-
TGTGCCAGCTGGACAGGGGGGAACACTGAAGCTTTCTTT
CASWTGGNTEAFF
>TRBV9|TRBD2|TRBJ2-3|-
TGTGCCAGCAGCGTAGGACTAGCGGGGGGTGGAGATACGCAGTATTTT
CASSVGLAGGGDTQYF
>TRBV9|TRBD2|TRBJ2-1|once
TGTGCCAGCTCCACGGGGGGGGTTTACAATGAGCAGTTCTTC
CASSTGGVYNEQFF
>TRBV7-3|-|TRBJ2-3|-
TGTGCCAGCAGCCCCGGCACGGGGGCAGATACGCAGTATTTT
CASSPGTGADTQYF
>TRBV28|-|TRBJ2-4|-
TGTGCCAGCAGTCTCACGGTACGGTCGAAGGGGGAAAACATTCAGTACTTC
CASSLTVRSKGENIQYF
>TRBV9|-|TRBJ1-1|-
TGTGCCAGCAGCGTAGACCCCCGAAGATCTGAAGCTTTCTTT
CASSVDPRRSEAFF
>TRBV19|-|TRBJ1-5|-
TGTGCCAGTAGGTTACGGGAGAATCAGCCCCAGCATTTT
CASRLRENQPQHF
>TRBV5-1|TRBD1|TRBJ2-3|-
TGCGCCAGCAGCTTGACAGGGGAAGGCACAGATACGCAGTATTTT
CASSLTGEGTDTQYF
>TRBV29-1|TRBD2|TRBJ2-7|once
TGCAGCGCAGGCGGGACTAGCGTCTACGAGCAGTACTTC
CSAGGTSVYEQYF